These 20 T cell receptor beta chains share one sample of origin, sequenced in a study of neurological immune-mediated disorders. TCRdb reprocessed the 5' RACE reads with MiXCR, giving one entry per CDR3 protein. The table records about 84,000 distinct CDR3 sequences, around a tenth of them present only once. The sequencing sample was made of PBMCs. These receptors came from a man in his forties or fifties in good health.

This clonotype was observed at least ten times. J is TRBJ2-7 and V is TRBV11-2, with 7 positions matching TRBD1. The CDR3 extends over 14 amino acids. J gave up 3 bases and V 1 base, and 3 bases lay outside the gene matches. The V gene's germline CDR1 is SGHAT and CDR2 FQNNGV. The CDR3 protein is CASSLVRGNYEQYF. The CDR3 coding sequence is TGTGCCAGCAGCTTAGTCAGGGGGAACTACGAGCAGTACTTC.

This clonotype has more than one count but fewer than ten. This rearrangement joins TRBV7-6 to TRBJ2-3; TRBD2 matches 10 bases. The CDR3 runs to 17 residues. J gave up 4 bases and V 4 bases, and 11 bases lay outside the gene matches. Germline V gene sequence: CDR1 SGHVS, CDR2 FNYEAQ. The CDR3 here is CASSWGPGLASADTQYF. The CDR3 DNA sequence: TGTGCCAGCAGCTGGGGACCGGGACTAGCGAGCGCAGATACGCAGTATTTT.

This clonotype has at least ten counts. The chain has TRBV2 and TRBJ2-7; 7 bases line up with TRBD1. Trimming took 4 bases from V and 6 from J; bases not matched to a gene: 9. Germline V gene lookup returns CDR1 SNHLY and CDR2 FYNNEI. The CDR3 spans 14 residues. CDR3 sequence (DNA): TGTGCCAGCAGTGTACGACAGGGAATGGGCGAGCAGTACTTC. Protein product: CASSVRQGMGEQYF.

This clonotype was seen repeatedly, ten times or more. This sequence joins TRBV9 and TRBJ2-7, with TRBD2 matching 8 bases. Germline CDR1 SGDLS, CDR2 YYNGEE. The CDR3 totals 15 residues. V lost 4 bases to trimming and J lost 0 bases; unmatched junction nucleotides: 6. CDR3 protein: CASSSGGGSSYEQYF. CDR3 DNA sequence: TGTGCCAGCAGCTCGGGGGGGGGGAGCTCCTACGAGCAGTACTTC.

This clonotype appeared many times. The V and J genes are TRBV10-2 and TRBJ2-3; weak D call: TRBD2 (6 bases). V lost 9 bases, J lost 1 base, and 11 bases lay in between. The CDR3 loop spans 13 amino acids. CDR1 is WSHSY and CDR2 is SAAADI in the germline V gene. Here the CDR3 reads CASYLARTDTQYF. CDR3 DNA: TGCGCCAGTTATCTAGCGCGCACAGATACGCAGTATTTT.

This clonotype was detected ten times or more. The J gene is TRBJ2-3, the V gene TRBV7-9; D might be TRBD2 (5 bases). Trimming removed 3 bases from V and 5 bases from J, with 12 bases in between. Germline V gene data show CDR1 as SEHNR and CDR2 as FQNEAQ (reference sequence). This CDR3 is built from 14 residues. CDR3 nucleotide sequence: TGTGCCAGCAGCTTTTCTTTTCGGGGAGATACGCAGTATTTT. Translated, it gives CASSFSFRGDTQYF. Variable domain in full (rest from reference TRBV7-9 and TRBJ2-3): DTGVSQNPRHKITKRGQNVTFRCDPISEHNRLYWYRQTLGQGPEFLTYFQNEAQLEKSRLLSDRFSAERPKGSFSTLEIQRTEQGDSAMYLCASSFSFRGDTQYFGPGTRLTVL.

The chain joins TRBV6-1 to TRBJ2-2, with a tentative D call TRBD2 (6 bases). Trimming removed 2 bases at V and 3 bases at J, with 10 bases between. The germline V gene has CDR1 MNHNS and CDR2 SASEGT. The CDR3 extends over 15 amino acids. The CDR3 DNA is TGTGCCAGCAGTGAATGGAGGGCTCACACCGGGGAGCTGTTTTTT. As protein: CASSEWRAHTGELFF.

At least ten counts were recorded for this clonotype. The chain combines TRBV4-2 with TRBJ2-5; D unclear. CDR1 and CDR2 (germline): LGHNA, YNFKEQ. V was trimmed by 0 bases and J by 2 bases, leaving 10 bases between them. The CDR3 is 15 residues long. CDR3 sequence reads: CASSQDRDHQETQYF. As DNA, the CDR3 is TGTGCCAGCAGCCAAGATCGAGACCATCAAGAGACCCAGTACTTC.

This clonotype was seen at least ten times. The chain couples TRBV29-1 to TRBJ1-4; a weak D match, TRBD1 (5 bases). Germline values: CDR1 SQVTM, CDR2 ANQGSEA. The CDR3 totals 14 residues. V lost 6 bases and J lost 5, with 16 bases in between. CDR3 sequence reads: CSVSGGTANEKLFF. As DNA, the CDR3 is TGCAGCGTGTCGGGGGGGACCGCAAATGAAAAACTGTTTTTT.

This clonotype showed up many times. This chain links TRBV12-3 or TRBV12-4 with TRBJ1-6, with a weak D call TRBD1 (6 bases). Trimming took off 3 bases at V and 6 bases at J, with 9 bases between the two ends. The CDR3 consists of 14 residues. Here the CDR3 reads CASSLNRVNSPLHF. CDR3 sequence (DNA): TGTGCCAGCAGTTTGAACAGGGTTAATTCACCCCTCCACTTT.

In its sample, this clonotype was seen a few times. This sequence joins TRBV20-1 and TRBJ2-7; TRBD2 might be the D (5 bases). The germline V and J ends were trimmed by 3 bases and 4 bases, with 16 bases remaining between them. In germline, CDR1 is DFQATT, CDR2 SNEGSKA (reference sequence). This CDR3 spans 14 amino acids. This CDR3 reads CSARRLERFYEQYF. Written as DNA, the CDR3 is TGCAGTGCTAGGAGGCTAGAGCGGTTTTACGAGCAGTACTTC.

The chain joins TRBV6-5 to TRBJ1-4; possibly TRBD1 for D (5 bases). Trimming cost V 6 bases and J 3 bases, with 11 bases left between them. Germline V gives CDR1 MNHEY, CDR2 SVGAGI. This CDR3 has 14 amino acids. DNA for the CDR3: TGTGCCAGCAGCCACCGGGACGCTAATGAAAAACTGTTTTTT. It yields the protein CASSHRDANEKLFF.

In its sample, this clonotype was seen many times. The V call is TRBV10-2, the J call TRBJ2-7; D ambiguous. Trimming took off 9 bases at V and 0 bases at J, with 12 bases between the two ends. Germline V gene data show CDR1 as WSHSY and CDR2 as SAAADI. The CDR3 runs to 13 residues. For the CDR3, the DNA is TGCGCCAGTGGGGTGGGCGGCTCCTACGAGCAGTACTTC. Its protein product is CASGVGGSYEQYF.

This clonotype came up many times. The V gene is TRBV14, the J gene TRBJ2-5; 9 nucleotides line up with TRBD1. Losses at the gene ends were 0 bases for V and 7 bases for J; bases not matched to a gene: 12. This CDR3 spans 17 amino acids. CDR1 and CDR2 from the germline V gene are SGHDN and FVKESK. The CDR3 spells CASSQDSNRGRFGTQYF. Here the CDR3 DNA reads TGTGCCAGCAGCCAAGATTCCAACAGGGGGCGTTTCGGGACCCAGTACTTC. The full variable domain, completed using reference TRBV14 and TRBJ2-5, is EAGVTQFPSHSVIEKGQTVTLRCDPISGHDNLYWYRRVMGKEIKFLLHFVKESKQDESGMPNNRFLAERTGGTYSTLKVQPAELEDSGVYFCASSQDSNRGRFGTQYFGPGTRLLVL.

This clonotype came up many times. The gene calls are TRBV5-1 and TRBJ2-1; 8 positions agree with TRBD2. Germline V gives CDR1 SGHRS, CDR2 YFSETQ. There are 15 residues in the CDR3. V shed 3 bases, J shed 2 bases, and the junction held 4 bases outside the gene matches. The CDR3 protein is CASSSIAGPYNEQFF. CDR3 coding DNA: TGCGCCAGCAGCTCAATAGCGGGGCCCTACAATGAGCAGTTCTTC.

This clonotype was counted ten times or more. V gene TRBV6-5 combines with J gene TRBJ1-2, with a possible D match to TRBD1 (6 bases). Trimming removed 6 bases from V and 8 bases from J, with 25 bases in between. Germline lookup yields CDR1 MNHEY and CDR2 SVGAGI. The CDR3 spans 16 residues. The CDR3 sequence is CASSPLLGGRYKGYTF. As DNA, the CDR3 is TGTGCCAGCAGCCCTTTGTTGGGGGGGCGTTACAAGGGCTACACCTTC.

This clonotype was found many times. CDR3 region: CASSLARSGTPYEQYF. The CDR3, as DNA: TGTGCCAGCAGTTTGGCCCGTAGCGGGACACCCTACGAGCAGTACTTC. J is TRBJ2-7 and V is TRBV28; 8 bases agree with TRBD2. CDR1 MDHEN and CDR2 SYDVKM come from the germline V gene. This CDR3 spans 16 amino acids. V gave up 3 bases and J gave up 2 bases; unmatched junction bases: 9.

This clonotype was seen many times. The J gene is TRBJ2-1, the V gene TRBV20-1; D perhaps matches TRBD2 (5 bases). This CDR3 contains 14 residues. Germline V CDR1 and CDR2: DFQATT, SNEGSKA (reference sequence). V lost 3 bases and J 0 bases, leaving 9 bases between the germline ends. CDR3 nucleotide sequence: TGCAGTGCTAGCCCGGGGAGCTCCTACAATGAGCAGTTCTTC. This gives the protein CSASPGSSYNEQFF.

In its sample, this clonotype was seen many times. The chain uses TRBV5-1 and TRBJ2-1; a possible D gene is TRBD1 (5 bases). Germline CDR1 reads SGHRS; CDR2 reads YFSETQ. V lost 4 bases and J 0 bases, leaving 11 bases between the germline ends. There are 15 residues in the CDR3. The CDR3 region is CASSPDSLSYNEQFF. The CDR3 DNA reads TGCGCCAGCAGCCCCGACAGCCTCTCCTACAATGAGCAGTTCTTC.

This clonotype was picked up many times. The rearrangement links TRBV11-2 to TRBJ2-3; D may be TRBD2 (6 bases). There are 16 residues in the CDR3. V lost 5 bases and J 4 bases, leaving 19 bases between the germline ends. Germline-derived CDR1 and CDR2 are SGHAT and FQNNGV. The CDR3 region has the DNA TGTGCCAGCAGCGCCACTAGCCACCCAACCTCAGATACGCAGTATTTT. Its translation: CASSATSHPTSDTQYF.